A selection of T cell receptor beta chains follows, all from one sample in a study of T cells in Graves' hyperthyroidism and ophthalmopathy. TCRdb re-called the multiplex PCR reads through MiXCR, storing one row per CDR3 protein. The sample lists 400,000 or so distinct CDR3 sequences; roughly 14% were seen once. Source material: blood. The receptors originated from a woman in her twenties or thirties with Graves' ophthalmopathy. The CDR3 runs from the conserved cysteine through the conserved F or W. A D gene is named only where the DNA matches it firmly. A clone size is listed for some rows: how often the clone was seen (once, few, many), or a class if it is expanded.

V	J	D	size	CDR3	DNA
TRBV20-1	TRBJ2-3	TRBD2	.	CSAETSGGAGSGTDTQYF	TGCAGTGCCGAAACTAGCGGGGGGGCAGGTAGTGGCACAGATACGCAGTATTTT
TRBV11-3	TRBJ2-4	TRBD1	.	CASSRDIGQGDTKKYF	TGTGCCAGCAGCCGAGATATAGGACAGGGGGACACCAAAAAGTACTTC
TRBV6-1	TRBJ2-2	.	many	CASRDGGTGELFF	TGTGCCAGCAGAGACGGGGGCACCGGGGAGCTGTTTTTT
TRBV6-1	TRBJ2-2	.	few	CASINSANTGELFF	TGTGCCAGCATCAACAGCGCGAACACCGGGGAGCTGTTTTTT
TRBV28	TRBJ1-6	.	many	CASSLRQNYNSPLHF	TGTGCCAGCAGTTTGCGACAGAACTATAATTCACCCCTCCACTTT
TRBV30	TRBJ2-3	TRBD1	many	CAWRGTGTGGRTDTQYF	TGTGCCTGGAGGGGAACCGGGACAGGGGGTCGAACAGATACGCAGTATTTT
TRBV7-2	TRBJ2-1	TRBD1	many	CASSIRTGREQFF	TGTGCCAGCAGCATCCGGACAGGGCGTGAGCAGTTCTTC
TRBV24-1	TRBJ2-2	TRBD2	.	CATSDWASGGARVFF	TGTGCCACCAGTGATTGGGCTAGCGGGGGGGCCCGGGTGTTTTTT
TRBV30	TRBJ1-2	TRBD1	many	CAWSPPGQGFEGYTF	TGTGCCTGGAGTCCCCCGGGACAGGGGTTTGAGGGCTACACCTTC
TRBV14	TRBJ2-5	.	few	CASSQEQETQYF	TGTGCCAGCAGCCAAGAGCAGGAGACCCAGTACTTC
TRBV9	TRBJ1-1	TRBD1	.	CASSLQGASNTEAFF	TGTGCCAGCAGCCTACAGGGGGCCTCGAACACTGAAGCTTTCTTT
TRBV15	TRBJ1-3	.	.	CATSRYDGGGNTIYF	TGTGCCACCAGCAGATACGACGGGGGAGGAAACACCATATATTTT